The 5 T cell receptor beta chains given below trace back to one sample, sequenced in a study of control samples from healthy donors and cancer patients. Produced via immunoSEQ multiplex PCR; TCRdb's table is partial and in-frame only. The sample lists 90,000 or so clones; less than 90% were seen once. The material sequenced was blood. These receptors came from a woman in her 70s in good health.

This chain uses TRBV11-3 with TRBJ1-1; unclear D gene. V was pared by 0 bases and J by 1 base, with 3 bases between. CDR1 is SGHNT, CDR2 YENEEA, per germline. The CDR3 contains 13 residues. The CDR3 sequence is CASSLEGNTEAFF. CDR3 DNA sequence: TGTGCCAGCAGCTTAGAGGGGAACACTGAAGCTTTCTTT. Filled out from reference TRBV11-3 and TRBJ1-1, the complete variable domain reads EAGVVQSPRYKIIEKKQPVAFWCNPISGHNTLYWYLQNLGQGPELLIRYENEEAVDDSQLPKDRFSAERLKGVDSTLKIQPAELGDSAVYLCASSLEGNTEAFFGQGTRLTVV.

The chain has TRBV27 and TRBJ1-2; TRBD1 matches at 7 bases. The CDR3 consists of 13 residues. The V and J ends lost 4 bases and 8 bases, in that order; junction bases with no gene match: 7. Per the germline V gene, CDR1 is MNHEY and CDR2 is SMNVEV (reference sequence). In DNA, the CDR3 is TGTGCCAGCAGTTCCAGACAGGGAGAAGGCTACACCTTC. It translates to CASSSRQGEGYTF.

The sample holds one count of this clone. The chain joins TRBV7-9 to TRBJ1-6; 7 bases are shared with TRBD1. J gave up 19 bases and V 0 bases, and 9 bases lay outside the gene matches. The CDR3 length is 13 residues. Per germline, CDR1 SEHNR and CDR2 FQNEAQ (reference sequence). This chain's CDR3 is CASSLADTGTEHF. The CDR3 bases are TGTGCCAGCAGCTTAGCCGATACCGGGACAGAACACTTT.

The V and J genes are TRBV6-5 and TRBJ2-2; 7 nucleotides align to TRBD1. Germline values: CDR1 MNHEY, CDR2 SVGAGI. The junction had 4 bases not matched to a gene; V was cut back by 2 bases and J by 4 bases. CDR3 length: 15 amino acids. The CDR3: CASSYRTGLTGELFF. The DNA for the CDR3 is TGTGCCAGCAGTTACAGGACAGGACTCACCGGGGAGCTGTTTTTT.

The chain couples TRBV20-1 to TRBJ1-1; D is undetermined. This CDR3 region has 10 residues. The germline CDR1 and CDR2 sequences are DFQATT and SNEGSKA (reference sequence). V lost 6 bases and J lost 1, with 3 bases in between. CDR3 region: CSARNTEAFF. The DNA of the CDR3 is TGCAGTGCAAGGAACACTGAAGCTTTCTTT.